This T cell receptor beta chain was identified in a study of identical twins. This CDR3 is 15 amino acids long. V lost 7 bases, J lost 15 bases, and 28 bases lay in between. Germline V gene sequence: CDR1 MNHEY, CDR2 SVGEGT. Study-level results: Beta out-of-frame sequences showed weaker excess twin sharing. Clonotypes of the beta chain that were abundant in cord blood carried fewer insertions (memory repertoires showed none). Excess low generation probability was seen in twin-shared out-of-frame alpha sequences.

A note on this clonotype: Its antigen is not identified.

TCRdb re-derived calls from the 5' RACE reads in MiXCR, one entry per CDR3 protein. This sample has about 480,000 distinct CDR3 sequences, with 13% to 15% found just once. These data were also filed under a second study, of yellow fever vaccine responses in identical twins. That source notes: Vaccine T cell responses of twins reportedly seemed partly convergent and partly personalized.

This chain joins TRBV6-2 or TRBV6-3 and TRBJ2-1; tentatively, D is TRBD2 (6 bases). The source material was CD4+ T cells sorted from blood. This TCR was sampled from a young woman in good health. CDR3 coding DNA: TGTGCCAGCAATCGAGCGGGCAAGACGACCTCAGAATCGTTCTTC. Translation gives CASNRAGKTTSESFF.